The subject of this entry is one T cell receptor beta chain. This sample is drawn from a study of blood T cell repertoires in COVID-19. TCRdb's copy holds only in-frame clones and misses some; the assay was immunoSEQ multiplex PCR. Of roughly 200,000 clones listed, 75% to 90% are singletons. Germline assignment: CDR1 LNHNV and CDR2 YYDKDF (reference sequence). V lost 2 bases to trimming and J lost 8 bases; unmatched junction nucleotides: 7. CDR3 length: 15 residues. The origin of this receptor is a man aged 60 to 69 with acute or convalescent COVID-19. The sequencing input was peripheral blood. The chain combines TRBV15 with TRBJ1-3; 9 nucleotides align to TRBD1. The DNA of the CDR3 is TGTGCCACCAGCAGACGGGGACAGGGAACGGACACCATATATTTT. Its protein product is CATSRRGQGTDTIYF. The entire variable domain, with the rest obtained from reference TRBV15 and TRBJ1-3, is as follows: DAMVIQNPRYQVTQFGKPVTLSCSQTLNHNVMYWYQQKSSQAPKLLFHYYDKDFNNEADTPDNFQSRRPNTSFCFLDIRSPGLGDTAMYLCATSRRGQGTDTIYFGEGSWLTVV.